The clone carrying this T cell receptor beta chain was counted only a few times. Its antigen is undetermined. This specimen belongs to a study of T cells in Graves' hyperthyroidism and ophthalmopathy. The CDR3 regions of TCR beta were amplified from RNA transcripts. An initial round of RT-PCR targeting the TCR CDR3 relied on the HTBI primer set. MiXCR, applied by TCRdb to the multiplex PCR reads, yields one record per CDR3 protein. The table shows roughly 100,000 distinct CDR3 sequences, with 47% occurring only once. Whole-study findings and limits: Separating ophthalmopathy from stable hyperthyroidism was achieved by a 13 V-J model.

Across 18 months, stable Graves' hyperthyroidism was marked by no progression to ophthalmopathy. With V trimmed by 5 bases and J by 4 bases, 5 bases remained unmatched. Germline loops: CDR1 SEHNR, CDR2 FQNEAQ (reference sequence). There are 14 residues in the CDR3. The chain combines TRBV7-9 with TRBJ1-1, with 9 nucleotides matching TRBD1. Source material: blood. This TCR derives from a man aged 35 to 55 with Graves' hyperthyroidism. The CDR3 region has the DNA TGTGCCAGCAGCCAACAGGGGGCGGGCACTGAAGCTTTCTTT. It is translated as CASSQQGAGTEAFF.